Following are 13 T cell receptor beta chains from one sample sequenced in a study of T cells in localized non-small cell lung cancer. Some clones are missing from TCRdb's copy, which holds only in-frame ones; the method was immunoSEQ multiplex PCR. The sample carries tens of thousands of clones, 82% recorded once. This sample comprised peripheral blood, obtained before any cancer treatment. The receptors stem from a woman between 35 and 75 years old with stage I lung adenocarcinoma.

By frequency in the sample, this clone is medium-sized. DNA of the CDR3: TGTGCCAGCAGGGTCTTTAATGAAAAACTGTTTTTT. Encoded protein: CASRVFNEKLFF. This chain connects TRBV2 to TRBJ1-4; no clear D. This CDR3 is built from 12 residues. V was shortened by 6 bases and J by 4 bases, with 6 bases between the two germline ends. Germline V gene lookup returns CDR1 SNHLY and CDR2 FYNNEI.

V is TRBV4-3 and J is TRBJ2-3, with a tentative D call TRBD2 (6 bases). Per germline, CDR1 LGHNA and CDR2 YSLEER. The CDR3 has 15 amino acids. V lost 6 bases, J lost 5 bases, and 18 bases lay in between. The CDR3 sequence is CASSLSGGAIDTQYF. As DNA, the CDR3 is TGCGCCAGCAGTCTAAGCGGAGGGGCAATAGATACGCAGTATTTT.

The chain joins TRBV6-4 to TRBJ2-3; 9 positions match TRBD1. The trim removed 8 bases at V and 3 bases at J, leaving 9 bases unmatched. The CDR3 length is 15 residues. Looked up from germline, CDR1 is MRHNA and CDR2 is SNTAGT. The CDR3 loop is CASRLGTGPTDTQYF. The CDR3 DNA follows: TGTGCCAGCCGCCTCGGGACAGGGCCGACAGATACGCAGTATTTT.

This chain links TRBV5-1 with TRBJ1-4, with D hard to call. The CDR3 sequence is 15 residues long. CDR1 SGHRS and CDR2 YFSETQ come from the germline V gene. Trimming shortened V by 4 bases and J by 3 bases, and 13 bases separated the two germline ends. As DNA, the CDR3 is TGCGCCAGCAGCCCCTCAGGAGCACCTAATGAAAAACTGTTTTTT. Translated: CASSPSGAPNEKLFF.

The genes are TRBV6-1 and TRBJ1-2; 8 bases are shared with TRBD1. V lost 4 bases, J lost 7 bases, and 8 bases stayed unmatched. The CDR3 runs to 14 residues. In germline, CDR1 is MNHNS, CDR2 SASEGT. This CDR3 reads CASSGTQGAFGYTF. The CDR3 DNA reads as TGTGCCAGCAGTGGGACTCAGGGGGCGTTTGGCTACACCTTC.

The chain recombines TRBV27 with TRBJ1-1; 8 bases map to TRBD1. Germline values: CDR1 MNHEY, CDR2 SMNVEV (reference sequence). V was pared by 5 bases and J by 6 bases, with 14 bases of the junction left unmatched. The length of the CDR3 is 16 residues. The DNA of the CDR3 is TGTGCCAGCAGTCCATCTAGGACAGGGCCAGTTGCTGAAGCTTTCTTT. Translation gives CASSPSRTGPVAEAFF.

The V and J genes are TRBV7-2 and TRBJ2-7; the match to TRBD2 covers 10 bases. V lost 4 bases and J lost 2; bases outside the gene matches: 5. The CDR3 covers 15 residues. CDR1 and CDR2 from the germline V gene are SGHTA and FQGNSA. The CDR3 DNA is TGTGCCAGCAGCTCTCTTAGCGGGAGGACCTACGAGCAGTACTTC. This sequence encodes CASSSLSGRTYEQYF.

The genes are TRBV18 and TRBJ2-2; 7 nucleotides line up with TRBD2. The length of the CDR3 is 16 residues. Germline V lookup: CDR1 KGHSH, CDR2 LQKENI. V dropped 3 bases and J dropped 7; count of bases not matched to a gene: 11. The CDR3 DNA reads as TGTGCCAGCTCACCCCCCTCGGCGGGGGACGGCGGGGAGCTGTTTTTT. Translating it yields CASSPPSAGDGGELFF.

The DNA of the CDR3 is TGTGCCAGCAGCTCAACGCGGGGCAGCTCCTACAATGAGCAGTTCTTC. Translating gives CASSSTRGSSYNEQFF. The chain uses TRBV11-3 and TRBJ2-1; perhaps TRBD2 as D (6 bases). The CDR3 sequence is 16 residues long. CDR1 is SGHNT, CDR2 YENEEA, per germline. Deletions cut 4 bases from V and 0 bases from J, with 13 bases between. The full variable domain, its missing parts supplied by reference TRBV11-3 and TRBJ2-1, is EAGVVQSPRYKIIEKKQPVAFWCNPISGHNTLYWYLQNLGQGPELLIRYENEEAVDDSQLPKDRFSAERLKGVDSTLKIQPAELGDSAVYLCASSSTRGSSYNEQFFGPGTRLTVL.

This chain links TRBV30 with TRBJ2-1; D not resolved. Germline V gene data show CDR1 as GTSNPN and CDR2 as SVGIG (reference sequence). The CDR3 runs to 11 residues. Trimming took off 3 bases at V and 8 bases at J, with 8 bases between the two ends. In nucleotides, the CDR3 is TGTGCCTGGAGAGACTTCGATGAGCAGTTCTTC. This sequence encodes CAWRDFDEQFF.

The genes are TRBV5-1 and TRBJ1-3; possibly TRBD1 for D (5 bases). The CDR3 runs 14 residues. CDR1 is SGHRS and CDR2 is YFSETQ in the germline V gene. V lost 4 bases and J 5 bases, leaving 13 bases between the germline ends. CDR3 protein: CASSRGQGRNTIYF. CDR3 DNA sequence: TGCGCCAGCAGCCGAGGGCAGGGACGAAACACCATATATTTT.

J is TRBJ1-2 and V is TRBV7-6, with 12 bases aligning to TRBD1. Germline trimming cut 4 bases from V and 4 bases from J; bases unmatched to any gene: 1. The germline V gene has CDR1 SGHVS and CDR2 FNYEAQ. The CDR3 is 14 amino acids. The CDR3, as DNA: TGTGCCAGCAGCTCGGGACAGGGGGCCTATGGCTACACCTTC. This gives the protein CASSSGQGAYGYTF.

The chain has TRBV7-2 and TRBJ2-5, with a possible D match to TRBD2 (7 bases). The V end lost 5 bases, the J end lost 5 bases, and 21 bases lay between the germline ends. The CDR3 has 16 amino acids. The V gene's germline CDR1 is SGHTA and CDR2 FQGNSA. The chain's CDR3 is CASSQRVRGREETQYF. The CDR3 DNA sequence: TGTGCCAGCAGCCAAAGGGTCCGGGGGCGGGAGGAGACCCAGTACTTC.